This TCR beta chain derives from a study of cytomegalovirus exposure and HLA in healthy donors. Across the study: 81% of some 390 genotyped donors fell in the Caucasian-associated ancestry cluster.

The primer mix had 60 Vbeta and 13 Jbeta primers. Clones were sequenced by immunoSEQ multiplex PCR, and TCRdb holds only the in-frame ones, with some missing. Found here are about 180,000 clones, 80% to 85% of them singletons; the top ten hold 0.35% to 0.4%. General study points: Relative to equally common others, HLA-associated TCR beta chains showed greater clonal expansion in a later analysis. Cytomegalovirus-associated status was assigned to about 160 TCR beta chains. Later analysis demonstrated an association between a missense DCLRE1C variant and TCR beta V- and J-gene trimming.

Notes on this clone: What it recognizes is unknown.

Germline CDR1 reads MNHEY; CDR2 reads SVGAGI. The CDR3 has 15 amino acids. With 6 bases clipped from V and 1 base from J, the junction kept 4 bases outside the gene matches. The chain combines TRBV6-5 with TRBJ2-2; 8 bases map to TRBD2. The clonotype comes from a boy between 2 and 10 years old in good health and CMV-seronegative. Sequences were obtained from PBMCs. In nucleotides, the CDR3 is TGTGCCAGCAGGCCGACTAGCGTGAACACCGGGGAGCTGTTTTTT. Its protein product is CASRPTSVNTGELFF.